Sequencing of this T cell receptor (beta chain) was carried out in a study of blood T cell repertoires in COVID-19. Profiling relied on immunoSEQ multiplex PCR, and the TCRdb table lists in-frame clones only, not all of them. Here the sample spans 500,000 or so clones, about 90% being singletons. Trimming left V 5 bases short and J 1 base short, with 3 bases between. The germline CDR1 and CDR2 sequences are GTSNPN and SVGIG (reference sequence). The CDR3 length is 11 residues. The specimen was PBMCs or T cells enriched from blood (not recorded which). The V gene is TRBV30, the J gene TRBJ1-3; no firm D call. This TCR derives from a woman aged 18-29 years who had recovered from COVID-19. The CDR3 protein is CAWLSGNTIYF. CDR3 in DNA: TGTGCCTGGCTGTCTGGAAACACCATATATTTT.